This T cell receptor (beta chain) was retrieved from a study of T cells in localized non-small cell lung cancer. Overall study results and limits: Uninvolved adjacent lung had more T cell clonality than any other tissue, topping tumor. Out of the top 100 tumor clones, a median around 56 were seen in adjacent lung. Sequencing was restricted to one tumor region; therefore, heterogeneity remains possible. The study linked higher blood T cell density to longer overall survival.

The germline gives CDR1 MDHEN, CDR2 SYDVKM. The ends lost 8 bases at V and 7 bases at J; junction bases unmatched: 4. CDR3 length: 14 residues. Notes on this clone: Its target is unknown.

Using immunoSEQ multiplex PCR, the repertoire was profiled, and TCRdb retains in-frame clones only, with some absent. The profile covers under 12,000 clones, with 85% to 95% appearing a single time and roughly 15% taken by the ten largest. This clonotype was sampled from a male donor at least 60 years old with stage III lung adenocarcinoma. The gene calls are TRBV28 and TRBJ2-2, with 13 nucleotides matching TRBD2. The sequences come from peripheral blood, collected before any cancer treatment. For the CDR3, the DNA is TGTGCCAGCTCCGGGACTAGCGGGATCGGGGAGCTGTTTTTT. Protein product: CASSGTSGIGELFF. Together with reference TRBV28 and TRBJ2-2, the CDR3 gives the full variable domain: DVKVTQSSRYLVKRTGEKVFLECVQDMDHENMFWYRQDPGLGLRLIYFSYDVKMKEKGDIPEGYSVSREKKERFSLILESASTNQTSMYLCASSGTSGIGELFFGEGSRLTVL.